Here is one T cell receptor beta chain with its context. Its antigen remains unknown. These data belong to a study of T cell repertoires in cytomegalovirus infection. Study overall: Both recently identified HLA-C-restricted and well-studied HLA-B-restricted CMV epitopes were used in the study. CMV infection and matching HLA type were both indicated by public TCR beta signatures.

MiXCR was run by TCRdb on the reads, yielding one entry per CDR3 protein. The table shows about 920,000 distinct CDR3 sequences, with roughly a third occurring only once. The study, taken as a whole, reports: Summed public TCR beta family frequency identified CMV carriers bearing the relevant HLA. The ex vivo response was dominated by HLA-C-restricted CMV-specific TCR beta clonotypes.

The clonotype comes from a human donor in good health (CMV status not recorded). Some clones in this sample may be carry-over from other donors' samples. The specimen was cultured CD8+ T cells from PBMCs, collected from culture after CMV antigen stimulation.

Written as DNA, the CDR3 is TGTGCCAGCAATGGACCAGGGGGCATTTGGAATTCACCCCTCCACTTT. Its translation is CASNGPGGIWNSPLHF. This chain uses TRBV2 with TRBJ1-6, with TRBD1 matching 8 bases. This CDR3 has 16 amino acids. Germline V gives CDR1 SNHLY, CDR2 FYNNEI. The junction had 12 bases not matched to a gene; V was cut back by 7 bases and J by 7 bases.